The 14 T cell receptor beta chains presented below share a single source sample, sequenced in a study of post-analysis software for immune sequencing data. General study findings and limits: In patients, about 5 TRBV segments were more frequent than in controls, with TRBV5-6, TRBV5-1 and TRBV20-1 among them.

Antigens of these TCRs are unknown. TCR beta cDNA libraries included unique molecular identifiers. Each CDR3 protein is one row after TCRdb ran MiXCR on the PCR reads. The data contain roughly 650,000 distinct CDR3 sequences, over 45% of them singletons. The source material was blood. The receptors stem from a girl aged 2-10 years with multiple sclerosis.

The rearrangement uses TRBV5-1 and TRBJ2-1; TRBD2 is a possible D gene (5 bases). Between the trimmed V and J ends, which lost 5 bases and 4 bases, there was a span of 16 bases. There are 15 residues in the CDR3. Germline V gene sequence: CDR1 SGHRS, CDR2 YFSETQ. The CDR3 reads CASSLTIGNYNEQFF. The CDR3 DNA reads as TGCGCCAGCAGTCTGACCATCGGGAATTACAATGAGCAGTTCTTC. Full variable domain (outside the CDR3, taken from reference TRBV5-1 and TRBJ2-1): KAGVTQTPRYLIKTRGQQVTLSCSPISGHRSVSWYQQTPGQGLQFLFEYFSETQRNKGNFPGRFSGRQFSNSRSEMNVSTLELGDSALYLCASSLTIGNYNEQFFGPGTRLTVL.

This clonotype was counted a few times. V is TRBV7-9 and J is TRBJ2-7; TRBD2 matches at 8 bases. CDR3 length equals 14 residues. The trim removed 5 bases at V and 9 bases at J, leaving 12 bases unmatched. Looked up from germline, CDR1 is SEHNR and CDR2 is FQNEAQ (reference sequence). For the CDR3, the DNA is TGTGCCAGCAGCGTACAACGGGAGGGCCCTTGGCAGTACTTC. This encodes CASSVQREGPWQYF. Full variable domain (missing parts from reference TRBV7-9 and TRBJ2-7): DTGVSQNPRHKITKRGQNVTFRCDPISEHNRLYWYRQTLGQGPEFLTYFQNEAQLEKSRLLSDRFSAERPKGSFSTLEIQRTEQGDSAMYLCASSVQREGPWQYFGPGTRLTVT.

This chain connects TRBV7-8 to TRBJ2-6; 7 bases agree with TRBD1. Germline CDR1 SGHVS, CDR2 FQNEAQ. V lost 5 bases, J lost 0 bases, and 4 bases stayed unmatched. This CDR3 is built from 16 residues. The CDR3, as DNA: TGTGCCAGCAGCGACGGGACAGCCTCTGGGGCCAACGTCCTGACTTTC. Protein: CASSDGTASGANVLTF.

This clonotype is a singleton in its sample. V and J are TRBV7-9 and TRBJ2-3, with 8 bases identical to TRBD2. Germline CDR1 SEHNR, CDR2 FQNEAQ (reference sequence). J gave up 3 bases and V 4 bases, and 9 bases lay outside the gene matches. The CDR3 contains 16 residues. CDR3 DNA sequence: TGTGCCAGCAGCTATCGGCGGGGGGCAGTGACAGATACGCAGTATTTT. This codes for CASSYRRGAVTDTQYF.

V usage is TRBV7-2 and J usage is TRBJ2-3; possible D gene TRBD1, 6 bases. This CDR3 is 17 amino acids long. V lost 0 bases to trimming and J lost 4 bases, with 17 bases between them. The V gene's germline CDR1 is SGHTA and CDR2 FQGNSA. Here the CDR3 reads CASSLAGQGSRADTQYF. CDR3 in DNA: TGTGCCAGCAGCTTAGCGGGCCAGGGGTCGAGGGCAGATACGCAGTATTTT.

CDR3 amino acids: CASSLDGRPMETQYF. The CDR3 nucleotides are TGCGCCAGCAGCTTGGACGGCAGGCCGATGGAGACCCAGTACTTC. This rearrangement joins TRBV5-1 to TRBJ2-5; the D is unclear. Deletions cut 0 bases from V and 5 bases from J, with 14 bases between. This CDR3 is built from 15 residues. In germline, CDR1 is SGHRS, CDR2 YFSETQ.

This clonotype showed up just a few times. The chain combines TRBV6-6 with TRBJ2-7; 10 bases are shared with TRBD2. CDR3 length: 16 amino acids. V lost 4 bases, J lost 2 bases, and 8 bases stayed unmatched. The germline V gene has CDR1 MNHNY and CDR2 SVGAGI (reference sequence). In DNA form, the CDR3 reads TGTGCCAGCAGTTTCCAACTAGCGGGAACACCCTACGAGCAGTACTTC. Residues: CASSFQLAGTPYEQYF.

The V and J genes are TRBV7-9 and TRBJ1-2, with TRBD1 as a possible D gene (5 bases). Germline V gene sequence: CDR1 SEHNR, CDR2 FQNEAQ (reference sequence). The CDR3 sequence is 16 residues long. The ends were cut back, 3 bases at V and 5 bases at J, with 19 bases in the middle. The CDR3 coding sequence is TGTGCCAGCAGCTTTGTGTCGTCGGGCAGGGAATATGGCTACACCTTC. Translation gives CASSFVSSGREYGYTF.

The rearrangement links TRBV5-5 to TRBJ2-3; D tentatively reads TRBD1 or TRBD2 (5 bases each). The V and J ends lost 3 bases and 3 bases respectively, with 11 bases between them. The CDR3 length is 14 residues. The germline V gene encodes CDR1 SGHKS and CDR2 YYEKEE (reference sequence). This chain's CDR3 is CASSSGAATDTQYF. The CDR3 nucleotides are TGTGCCAGCAGCTCCGGGGCAGCGACAGATACGCAGTATTTT.

V is TRBV6-2 or TRBV6-3 and J is TRBJ2-1, with D tentatively TRBD1 (6 bases). Germline V lookup: CDR1 MNHEY, CDR2 SVGEGT. V was cut by 1 base and J by 5 bases, with 24 bases left in between. The CDR3 is 19 amino acids. DNA of the CDR3: TGTGCCAGCAGTTACTTGAGGGGGTCTCGGGACGGAGCAAACAATGAGCAGTTCTTC. Translated: CASSYLRGSRDGANNEQFF.

This clonotype has a handful of counts. The V gene is TRBV12-3 or TRBV12-4, the J gene TRBJ2-1; D ambiguous. The CDR3 contains 17 residues. The germline V and J ends were trimmed by 3 bases and 4 bases, with 19 bases remaining between them. The CDR3 sequence is CASSFSGSLSLYNEQFF. The CDR3 nucleotides read TGTGCCAGCAGTTTTTCAGGATCCCTCAGTCTATACAATGAGCAGTTCTTC.

V and J are TRBV5-6 and TRBJ2-4; D unclear. The CDR3 sequence is 15 residues long. The V and J ends lost 0 bases and 6 bases respectively, with 13 bases between them. Germline-derived CDR1 and CDR2 are SGHDT and YYEEEE. DNA for the CDR3: TGTGCCAGCAGCTTGGACCGCCTTTTTGGAAACATTCAGTACTTC. Translating it yields CASSLDRLFGNIQYF.

This clonotype was detected a few times. The genes are TRBV5-6 and TRBJ1-6; D perhaps matches TRBD1 (5 bases). The CDR3 runs to 14 residues. Looked up from germline, CDR1 is SGHDT and CDR2 is YYEEEE. V lost 4 bases and J lost 9, with 14 bases in between. The CDR3 loop reads CASSGGIAGSPLHF. CDR3 sequence (DNA): TGTGCCAGCAGCGGGGGGATTGCTGGTTCACCCCTCCACTTT.

V and J are TRBV6-2 or TRBV6-3 and TRBJ1-2, with D perhaps matching TRBD1 (6 bases). CDR1 and CDR2 from the germline V gene are MNHEY and SVGEGT. V lost 6 bases and J 4 bases, leaving 9 bases between the germline ends. CDR3 length: 12 amino acids. CDR3 DNA sequence: TGTGCCAGCAGCCGGACAGCCTATGGCTACACCTTC. It codes for CASSRTAYGYTF.